The 16 T cell receptor beta chains below were found in one sample sequenced in a study of blood T cells in healthy people across ages. A second PCR of about 7 to 11 cycles used a sample-barcoded 5' primer and a J-beta primer mix. TCRdb fed the 5' RACE reads into MiXCR, producing one record per CDR3 protein. Among approximately 810,000 distinct CDR3 sequences listed, about 37% were seen once. Sequencing input: blood. Receptors were obtained from a man between 18 and 29 years old in good health.

The sample holds many counts of this clonotype. V usage is TRBV7-6 and J usage is TRBJ2-3; tentative D call: TRBD2 (6 bases). The CDR3 is 18 amino acids. In germline, CDR1 is SGHVS, CDR2 FNYEAQ. The germline V and J ends were trimmed by 1 base and 2 bases, with 19 bases remaining between them. The CDR3 loop reads CASSLGPGRQIPTDTQYF. The CDR3 nucleotides read TGTGCCAGCAGCTTAGGACCCGGGAGACAGATCCCCACAGATACGCAGTATTTT.

This clonotype was detected ten times or more. The rearrangement uses TRBV6-2 or TRBV6-3 and TRBJ2-5; D not certain. CDR1 is MNHEY and CDR2 is SVGEGT in the germline V gene. Between the trimmed V and J ends, which lost 8 bases and 7 bases, there was a span of 14 bases. CDR3 size: 12 residues. DNA of the CDR3: TGTGCCAGCCTAAGTGTCTGGGGGACCCAGTACTTC. Translating gives CASLSVWGTQYF.

This clonotype appeared a single time. V and J are TRBV14 and TRBJ2-7; unclear D gene. Looked up from germline, CDR1 is SGHDN and CDR2 is FVKESK. Between the trimmed V and J ends, which lost 5 bases and 7 bases, there was a span of 12 bases. The CDR3 is made up of 12 amino acids. The CDR3 region is CASSSDQSEQYF. The CDR3 DNA reads as TGTGCCAGCAGCTCGGACCAGAGTGAGCAGTACTTC.

The rearrangement joins TRBV20-1 to TRBJ2-5; 12 nucleotides line up with TRBD2. The length of the CDR3 is 15 residues. Unmatched junction bases numbered 5, after V lost 4 bases and J lost 2 bases. Per germline, CDR1 DFQATT and CDR2 SNEGSKA (reference sequence). The CDR3 is CSATGLAGLQETQYF. The CDR3 nucleotides are TGCAGTGCTACAGGACTAGCGGGGTTACAAGAGACCCAGTACTTC.

This rearrangement joins TRBV7-6 to TRBJ1-4, with D possibly being TRBD1 (5 bases). The length of the CDR3 is 15 residues. V was clipped by 4 bases and J by 8 bases, with 17 bases between them. CDR1 is SGHVS and CDR2 is FNYEAQ in the germline V gene. DNA for the CDR3: TGTGCCAGCAGCTCCTCCCCGGGGGGTAGGGAAAAACTGTTTTTT. It codes for CASSSSPGGREKLFF.

This clonotype was found a few times. The V call is TRBV20-1, the J call TRBJ2-3, with 9 nucleotides matching TRBD2. The CDR3 has 16 amino acids. Trimming cost V 8 bases and J 4 bases; bases outside gene matches: 16. Germline CDR1 is DFQATT and CDR2 is SNEGSKA (reference sequence). This CDR3 is CSTWAGGPDWPDTQYF. As DNA, the CDR3 is TGCAGTACCTGGGCGGGGGGGCCCGATTGGCCAGATACGCAGTATTTT.

CDR3 DNA: TGTGCCAGCTCACCAGAAGGACAGGGGAACAATGAGCAGTTCTTC. Its protein is CASSPEGQGNNEQFF. This chain links TRBV18 with TRBJ2-1; 9 bases fit TRBD1. The V segment lost 2 bases and the J segment 5 bases; nucleotides outside the gene matches: 4. CDR1 and CDR2 from the germline V gene are KGHSH and LQKENI. The CDR3 has 15 residues.

This clonotype has a handful of counts. The chain recombines TRBV14 with TRBJ2-7; a weak D match, TRBD2 (6 bases). The CDR3 is 13 amino acids. Germline V gene sequence: CDR1 SGHDN, CDR2 FVKESK. V lost 3 bases and J lost 7, with 13 bases in between. CDR3 sequence reads: CASSQRRGVEQYF. The CDR3 DNA sequence: TGTGCCAGCAGCCAGAGGAGGGGTGTGGAGCAGTACTTC.

A remark on this clonotype: This may come from a read error, since a much larger clone is one base off. V is TRBV20-1 and J is TRBJ2-3; the D gene could be TRBD1 or TRBD2 (5 bases each). Germline V gives CDR1 DFQATT, CDR2 SNEGSKA (reference sequence). The length of the CDR3 is 12 residues. The DNA of the CDR3 is TGCAGTGCTAGGGGACGCACAAATACGCAGTATTTT. It encodes CSARGRTNTQYF.

The genes are TRBV20-1 and TRBJ1-6; D gene uncertain. This CDR3 spans 16 amino acids. CDR1 is DFQATT and CDR2 is SNEGSKA in the germline V gene (reference sequence). The V end was cut by 5 bases, the J end by 6 bases, with 20 bases between. The CDR3 here is CSALQRGSHRNSPLHF. Written as DNA, the CDR3 is TGCAGTGCTCTACAAAGAGGGTCTCACCGTAATTCACCCCTCCACTTT.

This CDR3 reads CASNGGRIEKLFF. The DNA for the CDR3 is TGTGCCAGTAATGGGGGTAGGATTGAAAAACTGTTTTTT. The chain links TRBV19 to TRBJ1-4, with D possibly TRBD1 on 5 matching bases. V shed 7 bases and J shed 7 bases, with 13 bases lying between them. The CDR3 covers 13 residues. From germline, CDR1 is LNHDA and CDR2 SQIVND (reference sequence).

With respect to this clonotype: This may come from a read error, since a much larger clone is one base off. The rearrangement joins TRBV7-2 to TRBJ2-1; D is perhaps TRBD2 (6 bases). CDR1 and CDR2 from the germline V gene are SGHTA and FQGNSA. The CDR3 has 14 amino acids. In nucleotides, the CDR3 is TGTGCCGGCAGCTTAGCGCGGGAAGACAATGAGCAGTTCTTC. This translates into CAGSLAREDNEQFF. The variable domain in full, completed from reference TRBV7-2 and TRBJ2-1, reads GAGVSQSPSNKVTEKGKDVELRCDPISGHTALYWYRQSLGQGLEFLIYFQGNSAPDKSGLPSDRFSAERTGGSVSTLTIQRTQQEDSAVYLCAGSLAREDNEQFFGPGTRLTVL.

As for this clonotype: Being one base from a much bigger clone, this may be a read error. CDR3 coding DNA: TGTGCCAGCAGCCCGGGGGGGGGCCTTGTCTACAATGAGCAGTACTTC. Protein sequence: CASSPGGGLVYNEQYF. The chain recombines TRBV7-2 with TRBJ2-4, with 8 nucleotides matching TRBD2. The CDR3 consists of 16 residues. V shed 5 bases and J 13 bases; nucleotides not matched to a gene: 19. Germline loops: CDR1 SGHTA, CDR2 FQGNSA.

V gene TRBV5-1 combines with J gene TRBJ2-2, with a tentative D call TRBD2 (6 bases). Germline values: CDR1 SGHRS, CDR2 YFSETQ. V lost 4 bases and J lost 3, with 13 bases in between. The CDR3 runs to 15 residues. CDR3 DNA: TGCGCCAGCAGCATGTCCTGGGGGGACACCGGGGAGCTGTTTTTT. The encoded protein is CASSMSWGDTGELFF.

Details on this clonotype: An end of the junction does not agree with germline; a read error may underlie this. The gene calls are TRBV5-1 and TRBJ2-1, with D possibly called TRBD1 or TRBD2 (6 bases each). The CDR3 has 15 residues. Germline-derived CDR1 and CDR2 are SGHRS and YFSETQ. The CDR3 reads CASSLAGASYSEQFF. The CDR3 nucleotides read TGCGCCAGCAGCTTGGCGGGGGCCTCCTACAGTGAGCAGTTCTTC.

The sample holds a few counts of this clonotype. V gene TRBV12-3 or TRBV12-4 combines with J gene TRBJ1-1; no clear D gene. Trimming pared 2 bases from V and 1 base from J, leaving 11 bases between. The CDR3 loop spans 15 amino acids. In nucleotides, the CDR3 is TGTGCCAGCAGTTTATCGGGAGGACGGAACACTGAAGCTTTCTTT. This sequence encodes CASSLSGGRNTEAFF.